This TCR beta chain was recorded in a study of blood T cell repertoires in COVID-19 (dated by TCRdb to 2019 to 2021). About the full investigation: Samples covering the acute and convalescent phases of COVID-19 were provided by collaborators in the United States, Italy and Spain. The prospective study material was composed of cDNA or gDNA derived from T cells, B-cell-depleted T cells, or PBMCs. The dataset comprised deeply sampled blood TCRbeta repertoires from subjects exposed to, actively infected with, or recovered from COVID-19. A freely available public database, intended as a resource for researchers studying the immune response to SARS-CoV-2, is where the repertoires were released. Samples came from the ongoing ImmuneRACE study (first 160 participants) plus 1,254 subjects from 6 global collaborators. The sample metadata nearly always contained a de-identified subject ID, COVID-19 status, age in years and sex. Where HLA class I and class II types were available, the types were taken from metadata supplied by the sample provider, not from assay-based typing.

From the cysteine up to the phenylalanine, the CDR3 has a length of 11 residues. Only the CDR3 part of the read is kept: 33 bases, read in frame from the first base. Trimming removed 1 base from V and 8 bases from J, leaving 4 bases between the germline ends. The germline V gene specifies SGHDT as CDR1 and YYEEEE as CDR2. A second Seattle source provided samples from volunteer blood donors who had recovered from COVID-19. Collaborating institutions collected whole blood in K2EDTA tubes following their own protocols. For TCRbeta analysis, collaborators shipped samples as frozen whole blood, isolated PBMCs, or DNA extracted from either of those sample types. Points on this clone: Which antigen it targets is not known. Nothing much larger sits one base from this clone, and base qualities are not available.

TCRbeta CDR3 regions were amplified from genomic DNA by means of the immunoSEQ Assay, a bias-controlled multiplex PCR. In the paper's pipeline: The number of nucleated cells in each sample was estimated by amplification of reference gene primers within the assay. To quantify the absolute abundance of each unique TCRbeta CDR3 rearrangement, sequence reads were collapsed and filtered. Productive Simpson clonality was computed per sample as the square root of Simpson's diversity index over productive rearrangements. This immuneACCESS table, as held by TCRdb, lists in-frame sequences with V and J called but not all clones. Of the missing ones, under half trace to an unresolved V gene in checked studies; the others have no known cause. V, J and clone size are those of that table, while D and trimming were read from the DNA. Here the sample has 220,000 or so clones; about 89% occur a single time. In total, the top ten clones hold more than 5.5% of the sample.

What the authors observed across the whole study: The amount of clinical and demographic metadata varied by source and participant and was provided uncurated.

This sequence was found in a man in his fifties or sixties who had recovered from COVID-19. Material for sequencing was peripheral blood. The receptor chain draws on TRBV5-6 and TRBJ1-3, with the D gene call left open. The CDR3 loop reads CASSLLDTIYF. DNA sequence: TGTGCCAGCAGCTTGCTAGACACCATATATTTT.